Shown below are 27 T cell receptor beta chains from a single sample sequenced in a study of blood T cell repertoires in COVID-19. Libraries were prepared by immunoSEQ multiplex PCR; TCRdb keeps only in-frame clonotypes and omits some of them. The sample consists of 85,000 to 110,000 clones, roughly 87% of them appearing once. Input material: peripheral blood. Receptor source: an elderly woman in a cohort sampled during active COVID-19.

As to this clone: The identical CDR3 is also encoded by other nucleotide sequences in the sample. The V call is TRBV9, the J call TRBJ1-3, with D hard to call. This CDR3 comprises 15 residues. The germline V gene encodes CDR1 SGDLS and CDR2 YYNGEE. V was pared by 0 bases and J by 0 bases, with 7 bases between. CDR3: CASSVDRSSGNTIYF. The CDR3 region has the DNA TGTGCCAGCAGCGTAGACCGGAGCTCTGGAAACACCATATATTTT.

Comments on this clone: The junction and the germline gene differ at one end; a read error may be behind it. This chain uses TRBV7-7 with TRBJ2-5, with 10 bases lining up with TRBD2. The CDR3 runs to 14 residues. CDR1 SSHAT and CDR2 FNYEAQ come from the germline V gene (reference sequence). CDR3 in amino acids: CASRWTSGQETQYF. CDR3 in DNA: TGTGCTAGCAGATGGACTAGCGGTCAAGAGACCCAGTACTTC.

V usage is TRBV4-2 and J usage is TRBJ1-4; TRBD1 matches at 7 bases. The CDR3 is made up of 17 amino acids. J lost 0 bases, V lost 1 base, and 5 bases had no gene match. Per germline, CDR1 LGHNA and CDR2 YNFKEQ. CDR3 region: CASSQGTGAATNEKLFF. The CDR3 nucleotides are TGTGCCAGCAGCCAAGGAACAGGGGCTGCAACTAATGAAAAACTGTTTTTT.

J is TRBJ1-5 and V is TRBV10-2; D call uncertain. The CDR3 extends over 15 amino acids. Deletions cut 3 bases from V and 9 bases from J, with 18 bases between. Per the germline V gene, CDR1 is WSHSY and CDR2 is SAAADI. The chain's CDR3 is CASSDSRVVARPQHF. Here the CDR3 DNA reads TGCGCCAGCAGTGATTCCCGGGTCGTCGCGCGGCCCCAGCATTTT.

The chain combines TRBV6-5 with TRBJ2-7, with D possibly being TRBD2 (5 bases). Germline CDR1 and CDR2: MNHEY and SVGAGI. The CDR3 runs 13 residues. V lost 7 bases to trimming and J lost 1 base, with 11 bases between them. DNA of the CDR3: TGTGCCAGCATGGGAGCGTTGTCCTACGAGCAGTACTTC. As protein: CASMGALSYEQYF.

The CDR3 nucleotides are TGCGCCAGCAGCTACACAGGTTCGAACGGGGAGCTGTTTTTT. Protein: CASSYTGSNGELFF. The V and J genes are TRBV4-1 and TRBJ2-2; D is perhaps TRBD1 (5 bases). Germline CDR1 is MGHRA and CDR2 is YSYEKL. This CDR3 has 14 residues. Deletions cut 5 bases from V and 7 bases from J, with 14 bases between.

CDR3 nucleotides: TGTGCCAGCAGCTTGTACGCGGGGAGCTCCTACAATGAGCAGTTCTTC. Encoded protein: CASSLYAGSSYNEQFF. The chain employs TRBV5-5 and TRBJ2-1; tentatively, D is TRBD2 (6 bases). There are 16 residues in the CDR3. Trimming took 1 base from V and 0 from J, leaving 11 bases between them. The germline CDR1 and CDR2 sequences are SGHKS and YYEKEE (reference sequence). The full variable domain, rest sourced from reference TRBV5-5 and TRBJ2-1, is DAGVTQSPTHLIKTRGQQVTLRCSPISGHKSVSWYQQVLGQGPQFIFQYYEKEERGRGNFPDRFSARQFPNYSSELNVNALLLGDSALYLCASSLYAGSSYNEQFFGPGTRLTVL.

This clone was observed once. This chain connects TRBV6-1 to TRBJ2-7, with TRBD2 identical over 10 bases. The CDR3 totals 16 residues. The J segment lost 2 bases and the V segment lost 3 bases, leaving 7 bases of the junction unmatched. Germline assignment: CDR1 MNHNS and CDR2 SASEGT. As DNA, the CDR3 is TGTGCCAGCAGTGATTTACCAGCGGGAGGGCCCTACGAGCAGTACTTC. This encodes CASSDLPAGGPYEQYF.

The chain couples TRBV20-1 to TRBJ1-2; the D is unclear. The CDR3 is 11 amino acids. Germline CDR1 is DFQATT and CDR2 is SNEGSKA (reference sequence). With 6 bases removed from V and 8 bases from J, the gap between germline ends came to 13 bases. CDR3 protein: CSAWEGEGYTF. In nucleotides, the CDR3 is TGCAGTGCCTGGGAGGGTGAAGGCTACACCTTC.

DNA for the CDR3: TGTGCCAGCAGCTTAGCCCGGGACAGGGGCTACACCTTC. Residues: CASSLARDRGYTF. This rearrangement joins TRBV7-2 to TRBJ1-2; 8 positions match TRBD1. The V and J ends lost 0 bases and 8 bases, in that order; junction bases with no gene match: 2. The CDR3 extends over 13 amino acids. Germline V CDR1 and CDR2: SGHTA, FQGNSA.

The gene calls are TRBV5-1 and TRBJ2-2; 9 nucleotides agree with TRBD2. This CDR3 has 15 amino acids. Germline V CDR1 and CDR2: SGHRS, YFSETQ. With 4 bases clipped from V and 5 bases from J, the junction kept 6 bases outside the gene matches. As DNA, the CDR3 is TGCGCCAGCAGCATGAGGACTAGCGATACCGGGGAGCTGTTTTTT. The encoded protein is CASSMRTSDTGELFF.

In its sample, this clone was seen once. CDR3 sequence: CASSATGYYGYTF. The CDR3 DNA reads as TGTGCCAGCAGCGCGACAGGTTACTATGGCTACACCTTC. This chain links TRBV7-3 with TRBJ1-2; tentative D call: TRBD1 (6 bases). V lost 5 bases to trimming and J lost 3 bases, with 10 bases between them. The CDR3 contains 13 residues. CDR1 is SGHTA, CDR2 FQGTGA, per germline. The full variable domain, completed using reference TRBV7-3 and TRBJ1-2, is GAGVSQTPSNKVTEKGKYVELRCDPISGHTALYWYRQSLGQGPEFLIYFQGTGAADDSGLPNDRFFAVRPEGSVSTLKIQRTERGDSAVYLCASSATGYYGYTFGSGTRLTVV.

V and J are TRBV21-1 and TRBJ2-7; TRBD1 is the table's D call and was not checked against the DNA. TRBV21-1 counts as a pseudogene. The CDR3 has 15 amino acids. The CDR3: CASSKVETGKYEQYF. CDR3 bases: TGTGCCAGCAGCAAAGTTGAGACAGGTAAGTACGAGCAGTACTTC.

In the case of this clone: A read error may produce the germline difference seen at one junction end. The chain links TRBV7-4 to TRBJ1-3; D call uncertain. This CDR3 spans 13 amino acids. Germline V gene lookup returns CDR1 SGHVT and CDR2 SQSDAQ. The CDR3 region has the DNA TGTGCCAGCAGCTTAGCGTGGTTTGCGGTACACGATTTT. This codes for CASSLAWFAVHDF.

This rearrangement joins TRBV19 to TRBJ2-1, with 7 positions matching TRBD1. The CDR3 loop spans 16 amino acids. Germline values: CDR1 LNHDA, CDR2 SQIVND (reference sequence). J lost 7 bases, V lost 5 bases, and 14 bases had no gene match. CDR3 loop: CASSPTRTGWGNEQFF. The DNA for the CDR3 is TGTGCCAGTAGTCCCACCCGGACAGGTTGGGGTAATGAGCAGTTCTTC. Supplemented by reference TRBV19 and TRBJ2-1, the full variable domain reads DGGITQSPKYLFRKEGQNVTLSCEQNLNHDAMYWYRQDPGQGLRLIYYSQIVNDFQKGDIAEGYSVSREKKESFPLTVTSAQKNPTAFYLCASSPTRTGWGNEQFFGPGTRLTVL.

The chain has TRBV5-1 and TRBJ2-1, with TRBD2 matching over 14 bases. V lost 4 bases, J lost 10 bases, and 10 bases stayed unmatched. This CDR3 comprises 16 residues. Looked up from germline, CDR1 is SGHRS and CDR2 is YFSETQ. CDR3 coding DNA: TGCGCCAGCAGCCAAACGACTAGCGGGGGGGCTCTCGAGCAGTTCTTC. Translated: CASSQTTSGGALEQFF. Variable domain in full (rest from reference TRBV5-1 and TRBJ2-1): KAGVTQTPRYLIKTRGQQVTLSCSPISGHRSVSWYQQTPGQGLQFLFEYFSETQRNKGNFPGRFSGRQFSNSRSEMNVSTLELGDSALYLCASSQTTSGGALEQFFGPGTRLTVL.

A few counts support this clone. The chain combines TRBV19 with TRBJ1-5; 8 nucleotides agree with TRBD1. V trimming: 5 bases; J trimming: 2 bases; junction bases outside the gene matches: 5. In germline, CDR1 is LNHDA, CDR2 SQIVND (reference sequence). CDR3 size: 15 residues. CDR3 protein: CASSDQGAGNQPQHF. The DNA of the CDR3 is TGTGCCAGTAGTGATCAGGGGGCCGGCAATCAGCCCCAGCATTTT. The variable domain in full, completed from reference TRBV19 and TRBJ1-5, reads DGGITQSPKYLFRKEGQNVTLSCEQNLNHDAMYWYRQDPGQGLRLIYYSQIVNDFQKGDIAEGYSVSREKKESFPLTVTSAQKNPTAFYLCASSDQGAGNQPQHFGDGTRLSIL.

The CDR3 DNA reads as TGTGCCAGCAGCTTAACCGGGGCAGGGGTGATCGGGGAGCTGTTTTTT. Translated, it gives CASSLTGAGVIGELFF. This chain connects TRBV11-2 to TRBJ2-2; maybe TRBD1 (6 bases). Germline CDR1 SGHAT, CDR2 FQNNGV. The ends were cut back, 2 bases at V and 7 bases at J, with 17 bases in the middle. The CDR3 covers 16 residues.

Here the CDR3 reads CATSAQDRGITEAFF. The CDR3 bases are TGTGCCACCAGTGCTCAGGACAGGGGAATAACTGAAGCTTTCTTT. The chain employs TRBV24-1 and TRBJ1-1; 9 bases fit TRBD1. Per germline, CDR1 KGHDR and CDR2 SFDVKD. After removal of 5 bases from V and 5 bases from J, the junction contained 8 bases not matched to a gene. CDR3 length: 15 residues.

The chain recombines TRBV28 with TRBJ2-5, with TRBD1 matching over 8 bases. Germline CDR1 and CDR2: MDHEN and SYDVKM. V was clipped by 1 base and J by 9 bases; unmatched bases: 13. The length of the CDR3 is 16 residues. The CDR3 DNA follows: TGTGCCAGCAGTTTATTCGGACAGGGTGAACACAGGGCCCAGTACTTC. Protein sequence: CASSLFGQGEHRAQYF.

The genes are TRBV6-5 and TRBJ2-7, with TRBD2 matching 11 bases. CDR3 length equals 14 residues. Germline CDR1 is MNHEY and CDR2 is SVGAGI. V lost 1 base and J lost 13; bases outside the gene matches: 9. The CDR3 is CASSYYGTSGFLYF. Here the CDR3 DNA reads TGTGCCAGCAGTTACTACGGGACTAGCGGCTTCTTATACTTC.

V gene TRBV28 combines with J gene TRBJ2-2, with D possibly TRBD2 on 6 matching bases. The CDR3 runs to 14 residues. V was clipped by 2 bases and J by 6 bases, with 10 bases between them. Germline V gene data show CDR1 as MDHEN and CDR2 as SYDVKM. The CDR3 DNA reads TGTGCCAGCAGTTTAGGAGGGGCCGCCGGGGAGCTGTTTTTT. It yields the protein CASSLGGAAGELFF.

The rearrangement joins TRBV7-2 to TRBJ2-2; D is uncertain. V dropped 4 bases and J dropped 1 base, with 4 bases sitting between them. The CDR3 runs to 13 residues. Per the germline V gene, CDR1 is SGHTA and CDR2 is FQGNSA. The CDR3 reads CASSSKNTGELFF. CDR3 in DNA: TGTGCCAGCAGCTCCAAGAACACCGGGGAGCTGTTTTTT.

The gene calls are TRBV6-4 and TRBJ2-3; no definite D call. CDR3 length: 14 residues. V was pared by 5 bases and J by 0 bases, with 9 bases between. Germline CDR1 is MRHNA and CDR2 is SNTAGT. CDR3: CASSHTASTDTQYF. The CDR3 bases are TGTGCCAGCAGTCACACAGCTAGCACAGATACGCAGTATTTT.

The V call is TRBV24-1, the J call TRBJ1-2, with D unclear. The germline V gene encodes CDR1 KGHDR and CDR2 SFDVKD. The CDR3 has 15 residues. Trimming cost V 4 bases and J 1 base, with 12 bases left between them. CDR3 in DNA: TGTGCCACCAGTGACCGACCGGGAGGTAACTATGGCTACACCTTC. This codes for CATSDRPGGNYGYTF.

This clone has a handful of counts. The chain carries TRBV6-4 and TRBJ2-3; D ambiguous. Trimming pared 7 bases from V and 0 bases from J, leaving 11 bases between. The CDR3 is 14 amino acids. Germline CDR1 MRHNA, CDR2 SNTAGT. The CDR3 spells CASKISSSTDTQYF. CDR3 DNA: TGTGCCAGCAAAATCTCCTCTAGCACAGATACGCAGTATTTT.

The chain recombines TRBV5-1 with TRBJ2-2; the match to TRBD2 covers 15 bases. The V gene's germline CDR1 is SGHRS and CDR2 YFSETQ. Trimming removed 3 bases from V and 5 bases from J; junction bases left unmatched: 2. The CDR3 is 16 residues long. CDR3 in amino acids: CASSWGLAGGTGELFF. DNA for the CDR3: TGCGCCAGCAGCTGGGGACTAGCGGGAGGTACCGGGGAGCTGTTTTTT.